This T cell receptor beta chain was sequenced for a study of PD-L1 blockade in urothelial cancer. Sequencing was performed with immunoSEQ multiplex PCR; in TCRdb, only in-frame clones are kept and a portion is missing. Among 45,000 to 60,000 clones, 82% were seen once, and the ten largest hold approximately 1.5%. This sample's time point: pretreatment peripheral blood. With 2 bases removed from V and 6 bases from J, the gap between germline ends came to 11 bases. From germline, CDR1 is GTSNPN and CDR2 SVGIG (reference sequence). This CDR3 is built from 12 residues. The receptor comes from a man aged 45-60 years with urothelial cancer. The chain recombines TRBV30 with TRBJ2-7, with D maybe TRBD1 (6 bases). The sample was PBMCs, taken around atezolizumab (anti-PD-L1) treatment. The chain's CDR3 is CAWSRTVIEQYF. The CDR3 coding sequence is TGTGCCTGGAGTCGGACAGTCATCGAGCAGTACTTC.